Sequencing of this TCR beta chain was carried out in a study of shared clonotypes between healthy human individuals. Study-wide results and caveats: Specimens sampled were limited to blood, with tissue repertoires likely differing. In general, naive subsets displayed greater estimated richness than memory subsets did. The naive CD4 repertoires of a few donors were compared, and about 5% of clonotypes were shared.

The CDR3 is 13 residues long. The germline CDR1 and CDR2 sequences are LNHDA and SQIVND (reference sequence). V shed 4 bases and J shed 7 bases, with 11 bases lying between them. Details on this clone: What it binds is unknown.

Genomic DNA of every subset was divided equally among multiple immunoSEQ plates. Clones were read by immunoSEQ multiplex PCR, and TCRdb kept only the in-frame ones, dropping some. The sample carries around 370,000 clones, around 96% recorded once. Sequenced material: memory CD8+ T cells sorted from blood. Subset meaning: CD45RO+ cells pooled with CCR7-negative TemRA cells. The sequence came from a man aged 25 to 40 in good health. V and J are TRBV19 and TRBJ2-4; D is unresolved. CDR3 nucleotide sequence: TGTGCCAGTAGTACTAACAGAGTTAACATTCAGTACTTC. Amino acids: CASSTNRVNIQYF. The variable domain in full, with the rest retrieved from reference TRBV19 and TRBJ2-4, is DGGITQSPKYLFRKEGQNVTLSCEQNLNHDAMYWYRQDPGQGLRLIYYSQIVNDFQKGDIAEGYSVSREKKESFPLTVTSAQKNPTAFYLCASSTNRVNIQYFGAGTRLSVL.